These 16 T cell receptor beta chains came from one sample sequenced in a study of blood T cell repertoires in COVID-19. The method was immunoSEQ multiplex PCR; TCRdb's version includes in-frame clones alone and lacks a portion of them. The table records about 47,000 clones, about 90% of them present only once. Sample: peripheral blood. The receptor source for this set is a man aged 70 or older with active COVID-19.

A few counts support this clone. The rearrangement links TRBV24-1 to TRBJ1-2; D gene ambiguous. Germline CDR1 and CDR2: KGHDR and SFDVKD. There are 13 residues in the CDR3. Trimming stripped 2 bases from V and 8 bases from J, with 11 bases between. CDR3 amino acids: CATSDSQEEGYTF. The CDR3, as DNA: TGTGCCACCAGTGATTCCCAGGAGGAAGGCTACACCTTC.

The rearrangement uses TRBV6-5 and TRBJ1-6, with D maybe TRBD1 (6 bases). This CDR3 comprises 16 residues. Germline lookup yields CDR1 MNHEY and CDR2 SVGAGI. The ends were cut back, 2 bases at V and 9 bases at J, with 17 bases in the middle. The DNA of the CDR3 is TGTGCCAGCAGTTACCCCCCGGGCAGGGGAGCTTCACCCCTCCACTTT. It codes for CASSYPPGRGASPLHF.

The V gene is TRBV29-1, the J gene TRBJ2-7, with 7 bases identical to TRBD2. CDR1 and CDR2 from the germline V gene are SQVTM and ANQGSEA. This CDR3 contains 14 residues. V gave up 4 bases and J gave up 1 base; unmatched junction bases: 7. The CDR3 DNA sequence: TGCAGCGTTGCCTACCGGGGAGGGTCCTACGAGCAGTACTTC. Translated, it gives CSVAYRGGSYEQYF.

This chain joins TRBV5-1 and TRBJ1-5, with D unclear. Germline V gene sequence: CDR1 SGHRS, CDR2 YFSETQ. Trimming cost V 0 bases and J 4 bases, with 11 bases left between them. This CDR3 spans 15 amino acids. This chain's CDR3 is CASSLGAGRNQPQHF. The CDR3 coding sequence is TGCGCCAGCAGCTTGGGGGCGGGTCGAAATCAGCCCCAGCATTTT.

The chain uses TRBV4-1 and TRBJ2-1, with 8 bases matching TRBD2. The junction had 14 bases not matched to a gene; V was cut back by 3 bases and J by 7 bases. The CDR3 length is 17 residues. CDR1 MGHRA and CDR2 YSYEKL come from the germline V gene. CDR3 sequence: CASSQWTSPAQRNEQFF. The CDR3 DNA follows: TGCGCCAGCAGCCAGTGGACTAGCCCAGCCCAGAGGAATGAGCAGTTCTTC.

This chain's CDR3 is CAWNRRQENSPLHF. CDR3 bases: TGTGCCTGGAATCGGCGACAGGAGAATTCACCCCTCCACTTT. V usage is TRBV30 and J usage is TRBJ1-6, with D possibly being TRBD1 (6 bases). The V gene lost 4 bases and the J gene lost 7 bases, with 14 bases spanning the gap. The V gene's germline CDR1 is GTSNPN and CDR2 SVGIG (reference sequence). The CDR3 totals 14 residues.

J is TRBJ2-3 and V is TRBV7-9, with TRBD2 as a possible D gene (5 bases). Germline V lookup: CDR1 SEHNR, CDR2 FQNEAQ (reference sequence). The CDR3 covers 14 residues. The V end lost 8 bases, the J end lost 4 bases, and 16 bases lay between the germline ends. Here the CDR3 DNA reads TGTGCCAGCTCCACTGCGGGTAACGCAGATACGCAGTATTTT. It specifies CASSTAGNADTQYF.

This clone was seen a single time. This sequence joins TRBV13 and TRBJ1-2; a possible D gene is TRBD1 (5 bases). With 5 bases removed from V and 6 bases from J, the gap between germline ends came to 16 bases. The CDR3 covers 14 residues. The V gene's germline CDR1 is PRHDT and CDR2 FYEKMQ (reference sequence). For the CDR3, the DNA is TGTGCCAGCAGCCCAATATCAGGGCCTCATGGCTACACCTTC. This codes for CASSPISGPHGYTF.

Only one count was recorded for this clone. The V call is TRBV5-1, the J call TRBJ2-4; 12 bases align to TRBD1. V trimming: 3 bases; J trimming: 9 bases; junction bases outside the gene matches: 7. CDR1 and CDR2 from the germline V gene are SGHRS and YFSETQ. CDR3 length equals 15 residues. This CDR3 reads CASSSAGTGGGIQYF. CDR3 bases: TGCGCCAGCAGCTCCGCTGGGACAGGGGGCGGCATTCAGTACTTC.

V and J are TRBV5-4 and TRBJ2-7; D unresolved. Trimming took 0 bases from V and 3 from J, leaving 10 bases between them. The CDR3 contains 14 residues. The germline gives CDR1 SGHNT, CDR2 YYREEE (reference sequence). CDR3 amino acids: CASSLATGNYEQYF. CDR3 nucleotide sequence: TGTGCCAGCAGCTTGGCGACGGGTAACTACGAGCAGTACTTC.

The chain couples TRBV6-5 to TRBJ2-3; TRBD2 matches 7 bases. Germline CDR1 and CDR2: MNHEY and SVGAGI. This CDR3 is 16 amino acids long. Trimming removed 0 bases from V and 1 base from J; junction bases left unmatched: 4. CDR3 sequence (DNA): TGTGCCAGCAGTTACTCTTCCAGCGGGGGCACAGATACGCAGTATTTT. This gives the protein CASSYSSSGGTDTQYF.

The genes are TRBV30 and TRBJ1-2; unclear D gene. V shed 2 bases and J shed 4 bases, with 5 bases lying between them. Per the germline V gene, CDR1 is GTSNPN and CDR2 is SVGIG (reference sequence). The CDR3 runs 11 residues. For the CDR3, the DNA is TGTGCCTGGAGTCTAGGCTATGGCTACACCTTC. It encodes CAWSLGYGYTF.

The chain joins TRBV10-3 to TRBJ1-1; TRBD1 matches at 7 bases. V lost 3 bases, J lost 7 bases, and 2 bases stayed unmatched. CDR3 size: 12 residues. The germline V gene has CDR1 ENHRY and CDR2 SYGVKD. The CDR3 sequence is CAISDDRDEAFF. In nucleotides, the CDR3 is TGTGCCATCAGTGACGACAGGGATGAAGCTTTCTTT.

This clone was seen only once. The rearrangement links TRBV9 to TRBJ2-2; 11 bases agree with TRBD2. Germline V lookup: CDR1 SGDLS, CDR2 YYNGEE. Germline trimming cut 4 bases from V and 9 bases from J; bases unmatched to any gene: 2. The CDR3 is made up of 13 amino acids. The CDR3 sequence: CASSLAGGRELFF. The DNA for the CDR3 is TGTGCCAGCAGCCTAGCGGGGGGCCGGGAGCTGTTTTTT.

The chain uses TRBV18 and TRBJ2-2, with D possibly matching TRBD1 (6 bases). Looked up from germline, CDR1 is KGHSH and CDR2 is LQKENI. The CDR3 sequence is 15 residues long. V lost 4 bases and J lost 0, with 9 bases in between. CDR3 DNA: TGTGCCAGCTCACTTCAGGGGACGAACACCGGGGAGCTGTTTTTT. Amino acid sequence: CASSLQGTNTGELFF.

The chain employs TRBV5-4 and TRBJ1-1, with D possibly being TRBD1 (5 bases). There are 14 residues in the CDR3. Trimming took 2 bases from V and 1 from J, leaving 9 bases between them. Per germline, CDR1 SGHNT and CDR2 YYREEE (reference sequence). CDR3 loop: CASSFRGGNTEAFF. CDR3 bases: TGTGCCAGCAGCTTTAGGGGAGGGAACACTGAAGCTTTCTTT.